Included here is one T cell receptor (beta chain) sequence, with context. Trimming stripped 0 bases from V and 4 bases from J, with 15 bases between. CDR3 size: 16 residues. Germline CDR1 is SGDLS and CDR2 is YYNGEE. This sample stems from a study of blood T cell repertoires in COVID-19. Study-wide context: Sources were T cells, B-cell-depleted T cells, or PBMCs; the material itself was cDNA or gDNA.

The authors' processing: Reference gene primer amplification gave nucleated cell count estimates. Data came from immunoSEQ multiplex PCR; TCRdb stores just in-frame clones and leaves some out. V, J and clone size are those of that table, while D and trimming were read from the DNA. The sample yields some 80,000 clones, under 90% seen once. This sequence originates from a human donor in a cohort sampled during active COVID-19. The chain joins TRBV9 to TRBJ2-3; D may be TRBD2 (6 bases). Sequenced sample: peripheral blood. CDR3 residues: CASSVGTSPRADTQYF. In nucleotides, the CDR3 is TGTGCCAGCAGCGTAGGTACTAGCCCGAGGGCAGATACGCAGTATTTT.